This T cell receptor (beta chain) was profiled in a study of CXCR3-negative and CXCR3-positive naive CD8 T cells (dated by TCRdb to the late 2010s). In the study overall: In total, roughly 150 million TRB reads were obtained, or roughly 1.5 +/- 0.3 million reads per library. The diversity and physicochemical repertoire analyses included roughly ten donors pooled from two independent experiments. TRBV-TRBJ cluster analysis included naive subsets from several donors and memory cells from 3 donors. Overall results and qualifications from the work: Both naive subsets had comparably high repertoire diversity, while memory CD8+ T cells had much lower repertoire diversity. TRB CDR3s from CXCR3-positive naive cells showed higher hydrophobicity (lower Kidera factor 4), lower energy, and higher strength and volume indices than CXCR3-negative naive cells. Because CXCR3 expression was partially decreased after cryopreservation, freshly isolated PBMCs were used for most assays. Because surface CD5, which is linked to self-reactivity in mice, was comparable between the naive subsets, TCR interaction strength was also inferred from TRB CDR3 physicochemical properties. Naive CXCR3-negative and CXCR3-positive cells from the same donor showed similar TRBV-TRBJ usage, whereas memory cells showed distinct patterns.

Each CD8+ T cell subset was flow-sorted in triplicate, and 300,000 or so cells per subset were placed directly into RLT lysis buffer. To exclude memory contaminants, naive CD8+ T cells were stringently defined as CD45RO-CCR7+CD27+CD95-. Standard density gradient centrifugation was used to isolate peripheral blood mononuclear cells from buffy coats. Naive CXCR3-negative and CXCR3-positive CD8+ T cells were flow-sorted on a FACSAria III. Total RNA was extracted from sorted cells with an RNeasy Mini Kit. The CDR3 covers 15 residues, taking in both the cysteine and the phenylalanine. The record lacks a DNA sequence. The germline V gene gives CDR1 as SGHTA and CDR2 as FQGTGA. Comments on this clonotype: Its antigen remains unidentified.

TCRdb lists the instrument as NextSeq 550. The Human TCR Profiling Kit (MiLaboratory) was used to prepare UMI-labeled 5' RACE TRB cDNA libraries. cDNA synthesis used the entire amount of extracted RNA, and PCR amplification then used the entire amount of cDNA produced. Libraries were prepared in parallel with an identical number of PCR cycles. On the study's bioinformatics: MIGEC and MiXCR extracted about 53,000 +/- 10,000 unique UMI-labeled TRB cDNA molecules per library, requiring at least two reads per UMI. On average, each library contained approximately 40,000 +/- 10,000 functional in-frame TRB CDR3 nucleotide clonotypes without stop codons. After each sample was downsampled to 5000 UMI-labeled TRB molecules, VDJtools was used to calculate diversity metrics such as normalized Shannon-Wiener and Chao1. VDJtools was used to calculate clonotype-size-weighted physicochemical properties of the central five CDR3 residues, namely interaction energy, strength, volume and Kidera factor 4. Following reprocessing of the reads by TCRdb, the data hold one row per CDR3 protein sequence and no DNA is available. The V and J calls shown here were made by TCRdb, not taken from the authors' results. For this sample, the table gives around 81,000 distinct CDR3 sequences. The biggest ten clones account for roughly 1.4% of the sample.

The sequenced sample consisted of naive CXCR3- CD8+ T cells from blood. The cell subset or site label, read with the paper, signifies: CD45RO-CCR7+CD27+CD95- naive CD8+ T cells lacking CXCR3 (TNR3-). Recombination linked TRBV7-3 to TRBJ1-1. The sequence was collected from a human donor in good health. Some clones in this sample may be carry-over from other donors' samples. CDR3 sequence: CASSLMGGGDTEAFF.